This TCR beta chain emerged from a study of cytomegalovirus exposure and HLA in healthy donors. Study information: Inside one of the first data releases sat 85 million or so unique TCRs taken from HLA-typed donors.

The PCR had 60 Vbeta and 13 Jbeta primers. Only in-frame clones appear in the TCRdb table, and some are missing; sequencing was by immunoSEQ multiplex PCR. The data hold around 140,000 clones, with over 60% observed a single time. Remarks on this clone: Its specificity is unknown.

The CDR3 totals 16 residues. Trimming took off 0 bases at V and 0 bases at J, with 10 bases between the two ends. CDR1 SGHKS and CDR2 YYEKEE come from the germline V gene (reference sequence). Study-level points and caveats: The study carried out a later analysis of TCR beta sequences. It associated roughly 17,000 of them with specific HLA alleles at a false discovery rate of 0.05. Later analysis reportedly placed an Asian-associated ancestry cluster below the approximately 730-donor mean in N-insertions.

The chain combines TRBV5-5 with TRBJ1-5; D gene unclear. The TCR comes from a female donor in good health and CMV-seronegative. The material sequenced was PBMCs. CDR3 sequence reads: CASSLGAAYSNQPQHF. The CDR3 nucleotides read TGTGCCAGCAGCTTGGGGGCCGCGTATAGCAATCAGCCCCAGCATTTT. Complete variable domain (other parts from reference TRBV5-5 and TRBJ1-5): DAGVTQSPTHLIKTRGQQVTLRCSPISGHKSVSWYQQVLGQGPQFIFQYYEKEERGRGNFPDRFSARQFPNYSSELNVNALLLGDSALYLCASSLGAAYSNQPQHFGDGTRLSIL.